A single sample gave rise to the 10 T cell receptor beta chains below, sequenced in a study of regulatory T cells in long-lasting Graves disease. Library construction for TCR beta used iRepertoire HTBI primers and Arm-PCR of CDR3 regions. TCRdb analysed the multiplex PCR reads with MiXCR anew, one entry per CDR3 protein. The data show 300,000 to 400,000 distinct CDR3 sequences, roughly a sixth seen once. The time point was: newly diagnosed GD, antithyroid drugs for less than 3 months. PBMCs were the source of the RNA used for TCR sequencing. These records were also assigned to another study, of T cells in Graves' hyperthyroidism and ophthalmopathy.

Here the sequenced sample was peripheral blood mononuclear cells (PBMCs), taken at new diagnosis, from a patient treated with antithyroid drugs. The receptors here all came from a man aged 35 to 55 with Graves disease.

This clonotype occurred once. The rearrangement links TRBV25-1 to TRBJ2-5; 9 positions match TRBD1. Gene TRBJ2-7 matches the end of the DNA better, so the J call may be wrong. The CDR3 extends over 16 amino acids. The germline V gene encodes CDR1 MGHDK and CDR2 SYGVNS. CDR3 region: CASSEFRTGVASEQYF. The CDR3 nucleotides read TGTGCCAGCAGTGAATTCAGGACAGGGGTGGCCTCCGAGCAGTACTTC.

This clonotype has just a few counts. A junction end diverges from the germline sequence, so it may reflect a read error. V and J are TRBV7-3 and TRBJ1-1; D gene unclear. The CDR3 runs 13 residues. CDR1 is SGHTA, CDR2 FQGTGA, per germline. The CDR3 region is CASSLEVNTEASF. The CDR3 DNA reads TGTGCCAGCAGCTTAGAAGTCAACACTGAAGCTTCCTTT. The whole variable domain, remainder taken from reference TRBV7-3 and TRBJ1-1, is GAGVSQTPSNKVTEKGKYVELRCDPISGHTALYWYRQSLGQGPEFLIYFQGTGAADDSGLPNDRFFAVRPEGSVSTLKIQRTERGDSAVYLCASSLEVNTEASFGQGTRLTVV.

This clonotype was seen ten or more times. V is TRBV10-2 and J is TRBJ1-5, with 8 nucleotides matching TRBD1. The CDR3 length is 16 residues. The V gene end was trimmed by 6 bases and the J gene end by 7 bases; junction bases not matched to a gene: 14. Germline CDR1 and CDR2: WSHSY and SAAADI. The CDR3 protein is CASSQTLTGERQPQHF. In nucleotides, the CDR3 is TGCGCCAGCAGCCAAACCTTGACAGGGGAGCGGCAGCCCCAGCATTTT.

This clonotype showed up just a few times. V is TRBV20-1 and J is TRBJ1-3; a possible D gene is TRBD1 (6 bases). This CDR3 contains 14 residues. Trimming cost V 5 bases and J 2 bases, with 13 bases left between them. Germline CDR1 is DFQATT and CDR2 is SNEGSKA (reference sequence). CDR3 DNA: TGCAGTGCTTACAGGGACAACACTGGAAACACCATATATTTT. Translating gives CSAYRDNTGNTIYF.

This clonotype was seen ten or more times. This rearrangement joins TRBV6-2 or TRBV6-3 to TRBJ2-1, with D perhaps TRBD1 or TRBD2 (5 bases each). V was pared by 8 bases and J by 6 bases, with 17 bases between. This CDR3 spans 14 amino acids. Germline V gene sequence: CDR1 MNHEY, CDR2 SVGEGT. CDR3 loop: CASLDSGASNEQFF. Written as DNA, the CDR3 is TGTGCCAGCTTAGATTCCGGGGCATCCAATGAGCAGTTCTTC.

This clonotype appeared a few times. This chain links TRBV20-1 with TRBJ2-7, with TRBD2 matching 7 bases. The CDR3 covers 12 residues. In germline, CDR1 is DFQATT, CDR2 SNEGSKA (reference sequence). The V and J ends lost 6 bases and 2 bases, in that order; junction bases with no gene match: 4. The CDR3 protein is CSAATSTYEQYF. The CDR3 DNA is TGCAGTGCGGCGACTAGCACCTACGAGCAGTACTTC.

This clonotype was recorded at least ten times. V usage is TRBV7-9 and J usage is TRBJ2-1, with D perhaps TRBD1 or TRBD2 (5 bases each). V was clipped by 5 bases and J by 15 bases, with 17 bases between them. Looked up from germline, CDR1 is SEHNR and CDR2 is FQNEAQ (reference sequence). The CDR3 spans 12 residues. Here the CDR3 DNA reads TGTGCCAGCAGCAGCCGGGACGGAATATTGTTCTTC. It is translated as CASSSRDGILFF.

Many counts were recorded for this clonotype. The chain is built from TRBV28 and TRBJ2-7; D is ambiguous. The CDR3 contains 13 residues. In germline, CDR1 is MDHEN, CDR2 SYDVKM. Trimming left V 2 bases short and J 5 bases short, with 10 bases between. CDR3 sequence (DNA): TGTGCCAGCAGTTTAACCAGGATCGACGAGCAGTACTTC. Protein sequence: CASSLTRIDEQYF.

The chain is built from TRBV12-5 and TRBJ1-3, with D uncertain. Looked up from germline, CDR1 is LGHNT and CDR2 is FRNRAP. This CDR3 contains 13 residues. Trimming shortened V by 6 bases and J by 0 bases, and 6 bases separated the two germline ends. This CDR3 reads CASGGPSGNTIYF. The DNA for the CDR3 is TGTGCTAGTGGCGGACCCTCTGGAAACACCATATATTTT.

This sequence joins TRBV6-2 or TRBV6-3 and TRBJ2-7; D is unclear. The CDR3 is made up of 15 amino acids. Germline V CDR1 and CDR2: MNHEY, SVGEGT. V was clipped by 5 bases and J by 0 bases, with 14 bases between them. The CDR3 DNA follows: TGTGCCAGCAGTCAGACTGGGCACAGCTCCTACGAGCAGTACTTC. It encodes CASSQTGHSSYEQYF.